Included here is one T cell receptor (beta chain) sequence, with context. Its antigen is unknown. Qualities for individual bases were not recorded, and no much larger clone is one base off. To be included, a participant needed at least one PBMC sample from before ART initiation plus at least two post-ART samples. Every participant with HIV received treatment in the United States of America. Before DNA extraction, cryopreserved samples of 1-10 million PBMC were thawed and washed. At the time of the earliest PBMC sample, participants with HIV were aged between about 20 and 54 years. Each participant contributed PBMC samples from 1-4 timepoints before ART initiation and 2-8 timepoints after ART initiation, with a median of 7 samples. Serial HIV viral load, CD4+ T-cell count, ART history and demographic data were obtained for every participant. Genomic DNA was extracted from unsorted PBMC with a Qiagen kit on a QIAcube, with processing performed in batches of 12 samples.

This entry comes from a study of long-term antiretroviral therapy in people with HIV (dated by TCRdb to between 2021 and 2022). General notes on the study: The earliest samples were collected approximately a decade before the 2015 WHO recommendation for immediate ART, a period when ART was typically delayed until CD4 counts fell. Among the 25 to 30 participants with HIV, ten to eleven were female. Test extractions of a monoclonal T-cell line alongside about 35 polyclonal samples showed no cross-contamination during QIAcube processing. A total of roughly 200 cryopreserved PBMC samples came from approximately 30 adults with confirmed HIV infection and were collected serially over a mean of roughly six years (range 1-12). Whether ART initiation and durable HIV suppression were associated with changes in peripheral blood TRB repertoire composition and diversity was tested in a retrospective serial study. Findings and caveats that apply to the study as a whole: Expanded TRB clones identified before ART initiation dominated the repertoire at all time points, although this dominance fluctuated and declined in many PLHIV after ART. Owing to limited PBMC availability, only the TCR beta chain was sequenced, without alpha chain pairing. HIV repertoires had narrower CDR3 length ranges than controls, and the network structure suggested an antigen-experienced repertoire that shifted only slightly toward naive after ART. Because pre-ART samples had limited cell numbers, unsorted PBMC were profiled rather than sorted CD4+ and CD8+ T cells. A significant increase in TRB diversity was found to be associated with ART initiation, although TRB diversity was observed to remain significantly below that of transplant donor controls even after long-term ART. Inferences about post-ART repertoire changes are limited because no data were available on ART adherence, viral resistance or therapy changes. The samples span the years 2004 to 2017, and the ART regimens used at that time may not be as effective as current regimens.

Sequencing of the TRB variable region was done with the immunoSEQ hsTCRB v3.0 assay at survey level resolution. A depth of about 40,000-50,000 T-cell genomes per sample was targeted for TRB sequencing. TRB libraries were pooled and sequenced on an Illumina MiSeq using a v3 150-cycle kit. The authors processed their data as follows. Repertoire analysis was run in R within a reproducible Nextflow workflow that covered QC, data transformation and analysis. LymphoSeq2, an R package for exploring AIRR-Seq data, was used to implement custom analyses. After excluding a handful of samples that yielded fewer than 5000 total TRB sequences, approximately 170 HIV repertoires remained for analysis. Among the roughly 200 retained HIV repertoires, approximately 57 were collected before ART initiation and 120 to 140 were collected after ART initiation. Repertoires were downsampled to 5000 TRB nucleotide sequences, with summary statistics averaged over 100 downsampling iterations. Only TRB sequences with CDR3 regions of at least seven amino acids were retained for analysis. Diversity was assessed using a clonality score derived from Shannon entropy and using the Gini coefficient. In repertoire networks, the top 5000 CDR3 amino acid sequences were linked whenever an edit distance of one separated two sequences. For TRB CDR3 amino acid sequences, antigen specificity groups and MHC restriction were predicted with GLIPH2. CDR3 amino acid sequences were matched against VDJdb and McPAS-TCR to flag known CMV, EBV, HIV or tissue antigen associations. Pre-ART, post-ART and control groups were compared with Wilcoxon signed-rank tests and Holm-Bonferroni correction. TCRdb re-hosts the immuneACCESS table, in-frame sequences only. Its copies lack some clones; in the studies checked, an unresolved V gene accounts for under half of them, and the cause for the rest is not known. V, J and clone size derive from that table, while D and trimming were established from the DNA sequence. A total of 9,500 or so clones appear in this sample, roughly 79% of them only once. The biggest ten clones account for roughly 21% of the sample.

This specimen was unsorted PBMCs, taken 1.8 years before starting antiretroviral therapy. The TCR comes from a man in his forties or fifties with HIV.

The CDR3 reads as follows: CASSPSGNTGELFF. The sequence in DNA is TGTGCCAGCAGCCCTAGCGGGAACACCGGGGAGCTGTTTTTT. The chain links TRBV7-3 with TRBJ2-2; 7 bases in the junction line up with TRBD2. V is cut back by 5 bases and J by 1 base, with 1 base in the junction unmatched. The CDR3 starts with the cysteine, ends with the phenylalanine, and has 14 residues. The kept DNA is CDR3 alone, 42 bases in frame from the first base. Via the germline V gene, CDR1 is SGHTA and CDR2 FQGTGA.